The clone carrying this T cell receptor (beta chain) appeared once. V lost 7 bases and J lost 4; bases outside the gene matches: 10. Per germline, CDR1 MDHEN and CDR2 SYDVKM. This CDR3 comprises 14 residues. The sample is drawn from a study of T cell responses to AZD1222 COVID-19 vaccine. Produced via immunoSEQ multiplex PCR; TCRdb's table is partial and in-frame only. The table includes roughly 75,000 clones, around 84% detected once. The J gene is TRBJ2-7, the V gene TRBV28; 7 positions match TRBD2. The receptor was isolated from an adult in good health. Sample: peripheral blood, taken on day 0 of AZD1222 vaccination. This chain's CDR3 is CASTREDPIYEQYF. DNA of the CDR3: TGTGCCAGCACCCGGGAGGACCCAATATACGAGCAGTACTTC.